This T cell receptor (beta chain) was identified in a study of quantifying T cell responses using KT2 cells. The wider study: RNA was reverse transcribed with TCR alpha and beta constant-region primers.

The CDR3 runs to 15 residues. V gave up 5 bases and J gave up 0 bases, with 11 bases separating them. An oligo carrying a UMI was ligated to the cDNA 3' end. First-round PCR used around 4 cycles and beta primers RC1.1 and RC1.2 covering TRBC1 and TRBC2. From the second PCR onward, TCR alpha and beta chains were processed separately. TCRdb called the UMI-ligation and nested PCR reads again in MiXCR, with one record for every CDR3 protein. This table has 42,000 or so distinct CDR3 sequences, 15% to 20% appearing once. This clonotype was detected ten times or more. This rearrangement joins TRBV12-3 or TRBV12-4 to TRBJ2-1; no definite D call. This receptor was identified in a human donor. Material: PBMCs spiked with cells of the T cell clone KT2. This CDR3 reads CASSPDPSSYNEQFF. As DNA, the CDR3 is TGTGCCAGCAGTCCCGACCCGAGCTCCTACAATGAGCAGTTCTTC.